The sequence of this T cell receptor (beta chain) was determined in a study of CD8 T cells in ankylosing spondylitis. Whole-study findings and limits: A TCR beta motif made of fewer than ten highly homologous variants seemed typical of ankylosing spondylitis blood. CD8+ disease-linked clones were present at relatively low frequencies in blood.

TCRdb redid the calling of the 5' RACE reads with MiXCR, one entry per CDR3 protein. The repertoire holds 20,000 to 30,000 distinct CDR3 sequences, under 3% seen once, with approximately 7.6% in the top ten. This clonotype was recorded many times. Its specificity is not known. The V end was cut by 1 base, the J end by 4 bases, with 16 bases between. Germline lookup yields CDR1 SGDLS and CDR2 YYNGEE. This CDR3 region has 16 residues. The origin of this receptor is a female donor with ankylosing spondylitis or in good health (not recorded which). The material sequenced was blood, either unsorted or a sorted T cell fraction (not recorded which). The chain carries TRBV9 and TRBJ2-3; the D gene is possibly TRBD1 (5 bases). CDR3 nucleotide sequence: TGTGCCAGCAGCGTACTTTGGGGCGAATGGGCAGATACGCAGTATTTT. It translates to CASSVLWGEWADTQYF.